The TCR beta chain described here comes from a study of CD8+ T cells in alopecia areata. Study-wide context: Treated patients took oral tofacitinib at 5 to 10 mg twice daily.

cDNA reverse transcribed from extracted RNA served as the sequencing template. Data came from immunoSEQ multiplex PCR; TCRdb stores just in-frame clones and leaves some out. The data contain approximately 210,000 clones, 55% to 70% of them singletons. Regarding treatment: oral pan-JAK inhibitor, 5-10 mg twice daily. This clone turned up a few times. What it binds is unknown. Other DNA sequences in the sample encode the same CDR3. Germline trimming cut 3 bases from V and 7 bases from J; bases unmatched to any gene: 1. Germline CDR1 SGHRS, CDR2 YFSETQ. The CDR3 runs to 14 residues. Study findings and constraints: The study found tofacitinib significantly decreased scalp clonality and expanded CD8+ clones among the top 100.

This TCR was recovered from a human donor with alopecia areata. The chain recombines TRBV5-1 with TRBJ1-6, with 10 bases that match TRBD1. This material consisted of CD4+ T cells sorted from blood, taken at week 4, from a patient treated with tofacitinib. The CDR3 protein is CASSSGQGNSPLHF. The DNA of the CDR3 is TGCGCCAGCAGCTCGGGACAGGGGAATTCACCCCTCCACTTT.